This TCR beta chain derives from a study of blood T cell repertoires in COVID-19. Two consecutive negative NP/OP PCR tests, clearance, or resolved symptoms defined Cohort 3 recovery. This clone has just one count. Profiling relied on immunoSEQ multiplex PCR, and the TCRdb table lists in-frame clones only, not all of them. Counted here are a few hundred thousand clones, less than 90% occurring once; the ten biggest clones make up around 7.9%. The sample consisted of PBMCs or T cells enriched from blood (not recorded which). This clonotype was sampled from a woman aged 55-75 years who had recovered from COVID-19.

The CDR3 loop reads CASSPTGQGNYGYTF. The CDR3 DNA follows: TGTGCCAGCAGCCCGACGGGACAGGGTAACTATGGCTACACCTTC. V is TRBV9 and J is TRBJ1-2; TRBD1 matches at 9 bases. The germline CDR1 and CDR2 sequences are SGDLS and YYNGEE. The V and J ends lost 4 bases and 1 base, in that order; junction bases with no gene match: 5. The CDR3 contains 15 residues.